This TCR beta chain was captured in a study of shared clonotypes between healthy human individuals. Study-level results: The study's rarefaction showed incomplete sorted-subset sequencing despite large depth. Compared with memory subsets, naive subsets generally had larger estimated richness. The generation probabilities recorded for non-shared clonotypes fell below those of clonotypes shared by all four donors.

Germline-derived CDR1 and CDR2 are SEHNR and FQNEAQ (reference sequence). Trimming stripped 7 bases from V and 5 bases from J, with 11 bases between. The CDR3 is made up of 12 amino acids. The protocol was immunoSEQ multiplex PCR, while the TCRdb copy is restricted to in-frame clones and leaves out a portion. Of millions of clones in the sample, roughly 91% were seen once. The table lists this clone with a count of one. Its antigen remains unidentified. CD8 cells regarded as naive lacked CD45RO, were positively chosen for CCR7, and omitted terminally differentiated effector memory CD45RA+ cells. Among the donors, all were Caucasian adults who lived in Nashville, Tennessee.

The sequencing input was naive CD8+ T cells from PBMCs. The TCR originated in a man between 18 and 35 years old in good health. Some clones in this sample may be carry-over from other donors' samples. The V call is TRBV7-9, the J call TRBJ2-5; D gene uncertain. The DNA of the CDR3 is TGTGCCAGCAAGGGCGGAATGGAGACCCAGTACTTC. It translates to CASKGGMETQYF.